This T cell receptor (beta chain) was captured in a study of blood T cell repertoires in COVID-19. Background on the study: COVID-19 samples, acute and convalescent, were from the United States, Italy and Spain. The cDNA or gDNA used as material had been derived from T cells, B-cell-depleted T cells, or PBMCs.

How the authors handled the data: Estimation of nucleated cell counts was performed using reference gene primer amplification. Clones were read by immunoSEQ multiplex PCR, and TCRdb kept only the in-frame ones, dropping some. That table gives V, J and clone size, and the DNA gave D and trimming. Among hundreds of thousands of clones listed, roughly three quarters were seen once. The CDR3 runs 17 residues. V lost 5 bases and J lost 1; bases outside the gene matches: 11. Germline V lookup: CDR1 MNHNY, CDR2 SVGAGI (reference sequence). The gene calls are TRBV6-6 and TRBJ1-3; TRBD1 matches 7 bases. The sequence was collected from a woman aged 40 to 55 with active or convalescent COVID-19. Input material: peripheral blood. In DNA, the CDR3 is TGTGCCAGCAGTCCGTTACAGGGGCTACTATCTGGAAACACCATATATTTT. Translating gives CASSPLQGLLSGNTIYF.